One TCR beta chain is described in this entry. Sequencing was performed with immunoSEQ multiplex PCR; in TCRdb, only in-frame clones are kept and a portion is missing. Here the sample spans under 35,000 clones, 65% to 85% being singletons. This record belongs to a study of OX40 agonist ivuxolimab in advanced cancers. This material consisted of CD4+ or CD8+ T cells sorted from blood, taken in a trial of the OX40 agonist ivuxolimab. The clonotype comes from an adult with an advanced solid tumor such as melanoma, head and neck, liver or kidney cancer.

Here the CDR3 reads CASERAPGDEQFF. In DNA, the CDR3 is TGTGCCAGCGAGCGGGCCCCGGGGGATGAGCAGTTCTTC. This chain links TRBV9 with TRBJ2-1; possible D gene TRBD2, 6 bases. Germline assignment: CDR1 SGDLS and CDR2 YYNGEE. Trimming pared 7 bases from V and 8 bases from J, leaving 16 bases between. The CDR3 totals 13 residues.